The following is a T cell receptor beta chain sequence with its context. The antigen remains unidentified. This entry comes from a study of early stage breast cancer tumors. Overall study results and limits: Tumors had approximately 2.5-fold higher T cell density than normal breast. Commonly generated sequences made up most enriched TCRB sequences shared between patients.

Produced via immunoSEQ multiplex PCR; TCRdb's table is partial and in-frame only. The repertoire holds 60,000 to 75,000 clones, with around 80% as singletons. CDR1 and CDR2 (germline): SEHNR, FQNEAQ (reference sequence). Trimming left V 1 base short and J 0 bases short, with 4 bases between. This CDR3 has 14 residues. The specimen was blood. The rearrangement links TRBV7-9 to TRBJ2-1; D gene unclear. This clonotype was obtained from a person between 35 and 49 years old with breast cancer. CDR3 amino acids: CASSLVISYNEQFF. In nucleotides, the CDR3 is TGTGCCAGCAGCTTAGTCATCTCCTACAATGAGCAGTTCTTC.